Listed below are T cell receptor beta chains from one sample, sequenced in a study of blood T cells in healthy people across ages. MiXCR was run by TCRdb on the 5' RACE reads, yielding one entry per CDR3 protein. The sample holds nearly 1 million distinct CDR3 sequences; roughly 51% are singletons and the top ten take about a fifth. The material sequenced was blood. The receptors come from a woman in her fifties or sixties in good health. The CDR3 runs from the conserved cysteine through the conserved F or W. Fields, in order: CDR3 protein, CDR3 DNA, clone size, V gene, J gene, D gene. D genes are given only for firm matches. Size is omitted from some rows. Given values are once, few, many or a class for expanded clones.

CDR3 protein: CASSKTGTPEETQYF
CDR3 DNA: TGCGCCAGCAGCAAGACCGGGACACCCGAAGAGACCCAGTACTTC
clone size: .
V gene: TRBV5-1
J gene: TRBJ2-5
D gene: .

CDR3 protein: CSASSSGRNTEAFF
CDR3 DNA: TGCAGTGCTTCTTCATCGGGAAGGAACACTGAAGCTTTCTTT
clone size: .
V gene: TRBV20-1
J gene: TRBJ1-1
D gene: .

CDR3 protein: CATSRGTSGRSYNEQFF
CDR3 DNA: TGTGCCACCAGCAGAGGGACTAGCGGGAGATCCTACAATGAGCAGTTCTTC
clone size: .
V gene: TRBV15
J gene: TRBJ2-1
D gene: TRBD2

CDR3 protein: CASSYPPAGGIDEQYF
CDR3 DNA: TGTGCCAGCAGTTACCCCCCAGCGGGAGGGATCGATGAGCAGTACTTC
clone size: .
V gene: TRBV6-2/TRBV6-3
J gene: TRBJ2-7
D gene: TRBD2

CDR3 protein: CSVDNRGHTEAFF
CDR3 DNA: TGCAGCGTTGATAACAGGGGACACACTGAAGCTTTCTTT
clone size: .
V gene: TRBV29-1
J gene: TRBJ1-1
D gene: TRBD1

CDR3 protein: CASSYGAGGAFF
CDR3 DNA: TGTGCCAGCAGTTACGGGGCCGGGGGAGCTTTCTTT
clone size: .
V gene: TRBV28
J gene: TRBJ1-1
D gene: .

CDR3 protein: CSVASGTYYEQYF
CDR3 DNA: TGCAGCGTTGCTAGCGGGACTTATTACGAGCAGTACTTC
clone size: few
V gene: TRBV29-1
J gene: TRBJ2-7
D gene: TRBD2

CDR3 protein: CASSFRTGGNQPQHF
CDR3 DNA: TGTGCCAGCAGTTTTCGGACAGGGGGCAATCAGCCCCAGCATTTT
clone size: many
V gene: TRBV27
J gene: TRBJ1-5
D gene: TRBD1

CDR3 protein: CASSRRVDSYNEQFF
CDR3 DNA: TGTGCCAGCAGCCGGAGGGTTGACTCCTACAATGAGCAGTTCTTC
clone size: .
V gene: TRBV3-1
J gene: TRBJ2-1
D gene: .

CDR3 protein: CSARDQSAQETQYF
CDR3 DNA: TGCAGTGCTAGAGACCAGTCAGCACAAGAGACCCAGTACTTC
clone size: .
V gene: TRBV20-1
J gene: TRBJ2-5
D gene: .

CDR3 protein: CASSADNSPLHF
CDR3 DNA: TGTGCCAGCAGTGCGGATAATTCACCCCTCCACTTT
clone size: .
V gene: TRBV2
J gene: TRBJ1-6
D gene: .

CDR3 protein: CASSLILTGTDTQYF
CDR3 DNA: TGTGCCAGCAGCTTAATTCTAACAGGGACAGATACGCAGTATTTT
clone size: .
V gene: TRBV7-2
J gene: TRBJ2-3
D gene: .

CDR3 protein: CASSEDRGIQETQYF
CDR3 DNA: TGTGCCAGCAGTGAAGATCGAGGGATCCAAGAGACCCAGTACTTC
clone size: .
V gene: TRBV25-1
J gene: TRBJ2-5
D gene: .

CDR3 protein: CASSSGGEGAADTQYF
CDR3 DNA: TGTGCCAGCAGTTCGGGTGGTGAGGGAGCCGCAGATACGCAGTATTTT
clone size: .
V gene: TRBV28
J gene: TRBJ2-3
D gene: .

CDR3 protein: CSVRAGVYSEQYF
CDR3 DNA: TGCAGCGTCCGAGCGGGAGTTTACTCCGAGCAGTACTTC
clone size: .
V gene: TRBV29-1
J gene: TRBJ2-7
D gene: TRBD2

CDR3 protein: CASSQDQGPYEQYF
CDR3 DNA: TGTGCCAGCAGCCAAGATCAGGGCCCCTACGAGCAGTACTTC
clone size: .
V gene: TRBV3-1
J gene: TRBJ2-7
D gene: .

CDR3 protein: CASSSTISYEQYF
CDR3 DNA: TGTGCCAGCAGTAGTACCATCTCCTACGAGCAGTACTTC
clone size: few
V gene: TRBV6-2/TRBV6-3
J gene: TRBJ2-7
D gene: .

CDR3 protein: CASSLGIQRGITAFF
CDR3 DNA: TGTGCTAGCAGTTTAGGGATTCAGAGGGGGATTACGGCTTTCTTT
clone size: once
V gene: TRBV12-3/TRBV12-4
J gene: TRBJ1-1
D gene: .

CDR3 protein: CASTISGLAGNEQYF
CDR3 DNA: TGTGCCAGCACCATATCTGGGCTAGCGGGAAATGAGCAGTACTTC
clone size: .
V gene: TRBV12-3/TRBV12-4
J gene: TRBJ2-7
D gene: TRBD2

CDR3 protein: CASSLTHTGELFF
CDR3 DNA: TGTGCCAGCAGCTTAACCCATACCGGGGAGCTGTTTTTT
clone size: .
V gene: TRBV7-7
J gene: TRBJ2-2
D gene: .

CDR3 protein: CASSYSWTQPQYF
CDR3 DNA: TGTGCCAGCAGTTACTCGTGGACGCAGCCCCAGTACTTC
clone size: many
V gene: TRBV6-5
J gene: TRBJ2-5
D gene: .

CDR3 protein: CASSPGQLPNYEQYF
CDR3 DNA: TGTGCCAGCAGTCCTGGGCAGCTACCGAACTACGAGCAGTACTTC
clone size: .
V gene: TRBV6-5
J gene: TRBJ2-7
D gene: .

CDR3 protein: CASSKTSTGELFF
CDR3 DNA: TGTGCCAGCAGCAAAACTTCCACCGGGGAGCTGTTTTTT
clone size: .
V gene: TRBV21-1
J gene: TRBJ2-2
D gene: .

CDR3 protein: CASRTSELGPDTQYF
CDR3 DNA: TGTGCCAGCAGGACTAGCGAATTGGGACCAGATACGCAGTATTTT
clone size: .
V gene: TRBV2
J gene: TRBJ2-3
D gene: TRBD2

CDR3 protein: CATSREKGQGRGRIYGYTF
CDR3 DNA: TGTGCCACCAGCAGAGAGAAGGGACAGGGAAGGGGGAGGATATATGGCTACACCTTC
clone size: .
V gene: TRBV15
J gene: TRBJ1-2
D gene: TRBD1

CDR3 protein: CASNLRGTGGAEAFF
CDR3 DNA: TGTGCCAGCAATCTCCGAGGAACAGGGGGCGCTGAAGCTTTCTTT
clone size: .
V gene: TRBV27
J gene: TRBJ1-1
D gene: TRBD1

CDR3 protein: CASSLVWDPISYEQYF
CDR3 DNA: TGTGCCAGCAGCTTAGTGTGGGACCCTATATCCTACGAGCAGTACTTC
clone size: .
V gene: TRBV11-2
J gene: TRBJ2-7
D gene: .

CDR3 protein: CASSPDPGETQYF
CDR3 DNA: TGTGCCAGCAGCCCCGATCCCGGGGAGACCCAGTACTTC
clone size: .
V gene: TRBV7-2
J gene: TRBJ2-5
D gene: .

CDR3 protein: CAWSKIGYEQYF
CDR3 DNA: TGTGCCTGGAGCAAAATCGGGTACGAGCAGTACTTC
clone size: .
V gene: TRBV30
J gene: TRBJ2-7
D gene: .